Shown below are 2 T cell receptor beta chains from a single sample sequenced in a study of CD8 T cells in ankylosing spondylitis. Whole-study findings and limits: Typical of ankylosing spondylitis blood, it appeared, was a TCR beta motif of eight highly homologous variants.

TCRdb re-called the 5' RACE reads through MiXCR, storing one row per CDR3 protein. Of roughly 470,000 distinct CDR3 sequences listed, approximately 26% were seen once; the top ten hold 0.89%. Their antigens remain unidentified. Input material: blood, either unsorted or a sorted T cell fraction (not recorded which). The receptors derive from a male donor with ankylosing spondylitis.

The J gene is TRBJ1-1, the V gene TRBV15; TRBD1 might be the D (6 bases). This CDR3 contains 14 residues. Between the trimmed V and J ends, which lost 3 bases and 1 base, there was a span of 9 bases. The germline gives CDR1 LNHNV, CDR2 YYDKDF (reference sequence). The CDR3 nucleotides read TGTGCCACCAGCAGCGGGACATGGAACACTGAAGCTTTCTTT. This translates into CATSSGTWNTEAFF.

The chain uses TRBV20-1 and TRBJ2-1; 8 bases are shared with TRBD2. After removal of 0 bases from V and 8 bases from J, the junction contained 12 bases not matched to a gene. Looked up from germline, CDR1 is DFQATT and CDR2 is SNEGSKA (reference sequence). CDR3 size: 16 residues. For the CDR3, the DNA is TGCAGTGCTAGAGATCGCACAGCGGGAGTAGGTTATGAGCAGTTCTTC. The encoded protein is CSARDRTAGVGYEQFF.